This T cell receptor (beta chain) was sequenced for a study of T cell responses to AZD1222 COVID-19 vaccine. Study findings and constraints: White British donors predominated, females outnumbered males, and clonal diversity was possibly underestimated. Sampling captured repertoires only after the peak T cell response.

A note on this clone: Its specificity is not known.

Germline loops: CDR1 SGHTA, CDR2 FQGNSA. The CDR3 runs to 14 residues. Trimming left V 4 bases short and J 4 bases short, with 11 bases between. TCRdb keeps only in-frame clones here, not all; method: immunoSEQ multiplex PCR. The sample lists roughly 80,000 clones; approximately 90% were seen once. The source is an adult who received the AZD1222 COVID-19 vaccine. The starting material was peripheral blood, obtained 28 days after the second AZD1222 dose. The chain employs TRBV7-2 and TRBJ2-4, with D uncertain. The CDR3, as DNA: TGTGCCAGCAGCTATTCGTCCGAGAAAAACATTCAGTACTTC. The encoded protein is CASSYSSEKNIQYF.